This TCR beta chain was identified during a study of human T cells and chemical hapten exposure. Time point denoted: patch test 1, 2 weeks after DPC sensitization. Noted treatment: therapeutic diphenylcyclopropenone sensitization with weekly scalp DPC. Samples of blood were obtained prior to the application of each patch test. Original handling: TCRs per sample had a median of around 100,000 and ranged from about 20,000 to 750,000. From the RACE reads, TCRdb called clonotypes with MiXCR, one entry per CDR3 protein. TCRdb's processing, not the study's, gives the V and J calls here. The table shows some 82,000 distinct CDR3 sequences, with about 10% occurring only once. This clonotype was counted at least ten times. The starting material was whole blood, obtained in connection with sensitization to the hapten diphenylcyclopropenone (DPC). The clonotype was recovered from a woman between 50 and 59 years old with alopecia areata. Some clones in this sample may be carry-over from other donors' samples.

CDR3 region: CASGSSQGFGQFF. In DNA form, the CDR3 reads TGTGCTAGTGGGTCATCTCAGGGCTTCGGGCAGTTCTTC. This chain uses TRBV12-5 with TRBJ2-1; a possible D gene is TRBD1 (5 bases). The germline V and J ends were trimmed by 6 bases and 12 bases, with 18 bases remaining between them. This CDR3 comprises 13 residues. Germline loops: CDR1 LGHNT, CDR2 FRNRAP.